This T cell receptor (beta chain) was sequenced during a study of T cell changes during pregnancy in multiple sclerosis. Trimming pared 1 base from V and 0 bases from J, leaving 17 bases between. Germline V CDR1 and CDR2: SGHNT, YYREEE (reference sequence). The CDR3 sequence is 19 residues long. The data were produced by immunoSEQ multiplex PCR, yet TCRdb's version contains in-frame clones alone and is incomplete. The sample lists under 65,000 clones, around 90% occurring once. The TCR comes from a female donor in good health, enrolled as a control in a pregnancy study. The chain carries TRBV5-4 and TRBJ2-6; D unclear. Specimen: peripheral blood, collected after pregnancy. CDR3 nucleotide sequence: TGTGCCAGCAGCTTGTCGCAGGTCTCTCAATCCTCTGGGGCCAACGTCCTGACTTTC. Its protein product is CASSLSQVSQSSGANVLTF.